This is a list of T cell receptor beta chains from one sample in a study of T cell responses to AZD1222 COVID-19 vaccine. Using immunoSEQ multiplex PCR, the repertoire was profiled, and TCRdb retains in-frame clones only, with some absent. The sample holds approximately 140,000 clones, nearly 95% seen once. Sequenced material: peripheral blood, taken on day 0 of AZD1222 vaccination. All receptors come from an adult in good health. Each CDR3 is given with its conserved first and last residue. Fields, in order: J gene, D gene, V gene, clone size, CDR3 protein, CDR3 DNA. A D gene is named only where the DNA matches it firmly. Size values are once, few and many counts, or a class for expanded clones, and some rows have none.

TRBJ2-5,TRBD2,TRBV5-6,-,CASSFLAGGSETQYF,TGTGCCAGCAGCTTCCTAGCGGGGGGTTCAGAGACCCAGTACTTC
TRBJ2-3,TRBD2,TRBV28,-,CASSPPGGSGEEGTDTQYF,TGTGCCAGCAGCCCGCCCGGCGGTAGCGGGGAGGAGGGCACAGATACGCAGTATTTT
TRBJ1-2,-,TRBV27,-,CASSPDSQSGYGYTF,TGTGCCAGCAGCCCCGATAGCCAGTCTGGCTATGGCTACACCTTC
TRBJ1-1,-,TRBV27,-,CASSLSNKGTEAFF,TGTGCCAGCAGTTTATCGAATAAGGGCACGGAAGCTTTCTTT
TRBJ1-1,TRBD1,TRBV15,-,CATSRAGGMDTEAFF,TGTGCCACCAGCAGAGCAGGGGGGATGGACACTGAAGCTTTCTTT
TRBJ1-1,-,TRBV19,-,CASSPVGTDTEAFF,TGTGCCAGTAGTCCAGTCGGGACCGACACTGAAGCTTTCTTT
TRBJ2-1,-,TRBV6-5,-,CASSAGTHNNEQFF,TGTGCCAGCAGCGCCGGGACACACAACAATGAGCAGTTCTTC
TRBJ1-4,-,TRBV3-1/TRBV3-2,-,CASSQDEEQPNEKLFF,TGTGCCAGCAGCCAAGATGAGGAACAGCCTAATGAAAAACTGTTTTTT
TRBJ1-1,-,TRBV7-8,-,CASSRDSNEAFF,TGTGCCAGCAGCAGGGACTCTAACGAAGCTTTCTTT
TRBJ1-4,-,TRBV28,-,CASSRGGVEKLFF,TGTGCCAGCAGTCGGGGGGGTGTTGAAAAACTGTTTTTT
TRBJ1-2,-,TRBV24-1,few,CATSSRSDGYTF,TGTGCCACCAGCTCACGATCGGATGGCTACACCTTC
TRBJ2-7,TRBD2,TRBV5-4,-,CASSPWRGEVGNEQYF,TGTGCCAGCAGCCCCTGGCGGGGGGAGGTCGGTAACGAGCAGTACTTC
TRBJ1-2,-,TRBV7-2,few,CASSPRWGPDEGGYTF,TGTGCCAGCAGCCCCCGGTGGGGGCCTGACGAGGGAGGCTACACCTTC
TRBJ2-7,-,TRBV27,-,CASSSPGLSYEQYF,TGTGCCAGCAGTTCCCCGGGACTTTCCTACGAGCAGTACTTC
TRBJ2-7,-,TRBV6-9,-,CASSYGYSYEQYF,TGTGCCAGCAGTTATGGGTACTCCTACGAGCAGTACTTC
TRBJ1-1,-,TRBV11-2,-,CASSLALSPRRGEAFF,TGTGCCAGCAGCTTAGCCCTAAGCCCCCGCCGGGGGGAAGCTTTCTTT
TRBJ2-5,TRBD2,TRBV5-4,-,CASNRHGASGVRAQETQYF,TGTGCCAGCAACCGGCATGGGGCTAGCGGGGTCCGAGCTCAAGAGACCCAGTACTTC
TRBJ2-1,TRBD2,TRBV12-5,-,CASGFRSLGLAGGPVHNEQFF,TGTGCTAGTGGTTTTAGGTCCTTGGGACTAGCGGGAGGGCCGGTCCACAATGAGCAGTTCTTC
TRBJ1-1,-,TRBV5-4,-,CASSSEWQFEAFF,TGTGCCAGCAGCTCTGAGTGGCAGTTTGAAGCTTTCTTT
TRBJ1-2,TRBD1,TRBV6-6,-,CASSNTDRASYGYTF,TGTGCCAGCAGTAACACCGACAGGGCCTCCTATGGCTACACCTTC
TRBJ1-4,-,TRBV27,-,CASRRHSGLDEKLFF,TGTGCCAGCAGACGACACAGCGGCCTAGATGAAAAACTGTTTTTT
TRBJ2-1,TRBD2,TRBV5-1,-,CASSRTSGAGGNEQFF,TGCGCCAGCAGCCGGACGAGCGGGGCCGGGGGGAATGAGCAGTTCTTC
TRBJ2-7,TRBD2,TRBV27,-,CASSPSGLVGSYEQYF,TGTGCCAGCAGTCCGTCGGGACTAGTGGGTTCCTACGAGCAGTACTTC
TRBJ1-1,-,TRBV7-9,-,CASSESAGSEAFF,TGTGCCAGCAGCGAGTCAGCGGGAAGCGAAGCTTTCTTT
TRBJ2-5,TRBD1,TRBV7-3,-,CASSRGQKETQYF,TGTGCCAGCAGCAGGGGACAGAAAGAGACCCAGTACTTC
TRBJ2-7,-,TRBV5-5,-,CASSLFTGPNYEQYF,TGTGCCAGCAGCTTGTTTACGGGGCCCAACTACGAGCAGTACTTC
TRBJ2-1,-,TRBV19,-,CASSNGPLLFF,TGTGCCAGTAGTAACGGCCCGCTCCTCTTCTTC
TRBJ2-7,-,TRBV10-1,-,CASRKTEGEQYF,TGCGCCAGCAGAAAGACGGAAGGGGAGCAGTACTTC
TRBJ2-4,TRBD1,TRBV7-8,-,CASSLAQGVGNIQYF,TGTGCCAGCAGCTTAGCACAGGGGGTGGGAAACATTCAGTACTTC
TRBJ2-4,-,TRBV6-2/TRBV6-3,-,CASSSGPLLYF,TGTGCCAGCAGTTCTGGACCCCTCCTGTACTTC
TRBJ2-7,-,TRBV6-5,-,CASLPGTSYEQYF,TGTGCCAGCTTACCCGGGACAAGCTACGAGCAGTACTTC
TRBJ2-1,TRBD2,TRBV19,-,CASSIYLAENEQFF,TGTGCCAGTAGTATTTACCTAGCGGAAAATGAGCAGTTCTTC
TRBJ1-2,TRBD1,TRBV12-3/TRBV12-4,-,CAGSFRGGSGYTF,TGTGCCGGCAGTTTTCGAGGGGGCTCTGGCTACACCTTC
TRBJ1-1,-,TRBV6-5,-,CASTPTSGGNTEAFF,TGTGCCAGCACCCCCACCTCCGGGGGGAACACTGAAGCTTTCTTT
TRBJ1-2,TRBD1,TRBV28,once,CASSLASGGQGNYGYTF,TGTGCCAGCAGTTTGGCGTCAGGGGGTCAAGGGAACTATGGCTACACCTTC
TRBJ2-6,-,TRBV3-1/TRBV3-2,-,CASSQEGLGSGANVLTF,TGTGCCAGCAGCCAAGAAGGTCTGGGCTCTGGGGCCAACGTCCTGACTTTC
TRBJ1-2,-,TRBV5-5,-,CASSSRGNYGYTF,TGTGCCAGCAGCTCCAGGGGTAACTATGGCTACACCTTC
TRBJ2-7,-,TRBV4-1,-,CASSQVGGGSTYEQYF,TGCGCCAGCAGCCAAGTCGGAGGGGGCAGCACCTACGAGCAGTACTTC
TRBJ2-7,-,TRBV12-3/TRBV12-4,-,CASSPALGSEQYF,TGTGCCAGCAGCCCGGCGCTAGGGAGCGAGCAGTACTTC
TRBJ2-2,-,TRBV4-3,-,CASSLGAGDTGELFF,TGCGCCAGCAGCCTAGGGGCCGGGGACACCGGGGAGCTGTTTTTT
TRBJ1-4,-,TRBV5-1,-,CASSLEISLGFEKLFF,TGCGCCAGCAGCTTGGAAATCAGCTTAGGGTTCGAAAAACTGTTTTTT
TRBJ2-2,-,TRBV18,-,CASSPPGTTGELFF,TGTGCCAGCTCACCCCCGGGGACTACCGGGGAGCTGTTTTTT
TRBJ2-3,-,TRBV18,once,CASSLLPDAPSTDTQYF,TGTGCCAGCTCACTTCTCCCGGACGCACCTAGCACAGATACGCAGTATTTT
TRBJ2-3,TRBD2,TRBV3-1/TRBV3-2,-,CASSRGGLSADTQYF,TGTGCCAGCAGCCGCGGGGGGCTGAGTGCAGATACGCAGTATTTT
TRBJ1-1,-,TRBV21-1,-,CASSKWGQGAPNTEAFF,-
TRBJ2-7,TRBD1,TRBV9,-,CASSRGQGALEQYF,TGTGCCAGCAGCCGAGGACAGGGGGCGCTCGAGCAGTACTTC
TRBJ2-5,-,TRBV29-1,-,CSVPGLRGGETQYF,TGCAGCGTACCGGGCCTAAGGGGTGGAGAGACCCAGTACTTC
TRBJ2-3,TRBD2,TRBV24-1,-,CATSEAGGEDTQYF,TGTGCCACCAGTGAAGCGGGAGGGGAAGATACGCAGTATTTT
TRBJ2-1,TRBD2,TRBV9,-,CASRPGLVVNEQFF,TGTGCCAGCCGACCGGGACTAGTAGTCAATGAGCAGTTCTTC
TRBJ1-5,-,TRBV27,once,CASSSLTGTQNQPQHF,TGTGCCAGCAGTTCCCTTACAGGGACCCAAAATCAGCCCCAGCATTTT
TRBJ2-7,TRBD2,TRBV9,-,CASSVGSSGSYPYEQYF,TGTGCCAGCAGCGTAGGGAGTAGCGGGAGTTATCCCTACGAGCAGTACTTC
TRBJ1-2,-,TRBV19,-,CASRLAEGHYGYTF,TGTGCCAGTAGGCTGGCTGAGGGCCACTATGGCTACACCTTC
TRBJ2-5,-,TRBV5-1,-,CASSKLRRETQYF,TGCGCCAGCAGCAAACTAAGGCGAGAGACCCAGTACTTC
TRBJ1-2,-,TRBV5-5,once,CASSLGPESYGYTF,TGTGCCAGCAGCTTGGGGCCCGAGAGCTATGGCTACACCTTC
TRBJ1-2,-,TRBV19,-,CASSIGSPYGYTF,TGTGCCAGTAGTATCGGGAGTCCCTATGGCTACACCTTC